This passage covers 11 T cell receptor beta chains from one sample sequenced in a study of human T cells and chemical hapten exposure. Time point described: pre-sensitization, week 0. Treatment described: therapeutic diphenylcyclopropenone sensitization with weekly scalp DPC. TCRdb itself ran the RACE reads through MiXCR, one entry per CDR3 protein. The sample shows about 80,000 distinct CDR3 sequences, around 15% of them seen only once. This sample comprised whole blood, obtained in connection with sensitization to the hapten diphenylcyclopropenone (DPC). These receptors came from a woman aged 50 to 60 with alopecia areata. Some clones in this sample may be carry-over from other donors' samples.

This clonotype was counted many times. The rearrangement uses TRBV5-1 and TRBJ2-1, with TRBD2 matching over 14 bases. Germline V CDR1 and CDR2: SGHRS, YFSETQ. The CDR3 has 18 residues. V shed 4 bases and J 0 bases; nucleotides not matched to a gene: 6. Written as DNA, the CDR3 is TGCGCCAGCAGCACGGGACTAGCGGGAGCGGGCTCCTACAATGAGCAGTTCTTC. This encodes CASSTGLAGAGSYNEQFF.

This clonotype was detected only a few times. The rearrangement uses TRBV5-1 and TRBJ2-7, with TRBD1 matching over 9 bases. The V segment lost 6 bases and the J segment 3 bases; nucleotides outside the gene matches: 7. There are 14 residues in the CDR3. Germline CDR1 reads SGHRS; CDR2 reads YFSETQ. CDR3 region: CASTPATGGYEQYF. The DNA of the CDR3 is TGCGCCAGCACTCCTGCGACAGGGGGCTACGAGCAGTACTTC.

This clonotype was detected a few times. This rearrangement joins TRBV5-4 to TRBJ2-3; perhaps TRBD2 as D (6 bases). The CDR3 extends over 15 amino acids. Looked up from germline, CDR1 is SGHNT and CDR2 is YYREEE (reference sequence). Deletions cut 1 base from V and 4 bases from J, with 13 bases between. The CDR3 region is CASSLKRGGADTQYF. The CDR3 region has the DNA TGTGCCAGCAGCTTGAAGAGAGGAGGGGCAGATACGCAGTATTTT.

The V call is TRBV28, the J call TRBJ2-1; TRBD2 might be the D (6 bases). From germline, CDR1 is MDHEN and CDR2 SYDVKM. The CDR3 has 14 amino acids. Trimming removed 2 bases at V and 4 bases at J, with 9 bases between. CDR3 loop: CASSLPGEYNEQFF. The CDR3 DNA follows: TGTGCCAGCAGTTTACCGGGAGAGTACAATGAGCAGTTCTTC.

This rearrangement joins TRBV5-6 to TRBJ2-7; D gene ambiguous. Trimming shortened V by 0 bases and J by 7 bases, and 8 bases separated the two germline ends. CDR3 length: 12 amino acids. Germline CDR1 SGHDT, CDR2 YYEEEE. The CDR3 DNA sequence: TGTGCCAGCAGCTTGGCAGGTCGAGAGCAGTACTTC. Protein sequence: CASSLAGREQYF.

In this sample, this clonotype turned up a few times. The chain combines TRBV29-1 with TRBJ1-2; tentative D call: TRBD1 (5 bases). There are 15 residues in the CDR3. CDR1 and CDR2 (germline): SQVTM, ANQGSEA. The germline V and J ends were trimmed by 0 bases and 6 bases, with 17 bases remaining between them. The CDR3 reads CSVEDRDVRRHGYTF. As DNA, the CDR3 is TGCAGCGTTGAAGATCGGGACGTGAGGCGACATGGCTACACCTTC.

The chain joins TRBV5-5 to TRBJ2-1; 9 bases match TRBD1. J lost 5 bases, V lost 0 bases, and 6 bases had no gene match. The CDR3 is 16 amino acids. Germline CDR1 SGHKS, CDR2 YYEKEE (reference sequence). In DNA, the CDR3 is TGTGCCAGCAGCTTGGCAGCCGGGACAGGGCACAATGAGCAGTTCTTC. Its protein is CASSLAAGTGHNEQFF. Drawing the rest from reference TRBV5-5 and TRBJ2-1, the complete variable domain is DAGVTQSPTHLIKTRGQQVTLRCSPISGHKSVSWYQQVLGQGPQFIFQYYEKEERGRGNFPDRFSARQFPNYSSELNVNALLLGDSALYLCASSLAAGTGHNEQFFGPGTRLTVL.

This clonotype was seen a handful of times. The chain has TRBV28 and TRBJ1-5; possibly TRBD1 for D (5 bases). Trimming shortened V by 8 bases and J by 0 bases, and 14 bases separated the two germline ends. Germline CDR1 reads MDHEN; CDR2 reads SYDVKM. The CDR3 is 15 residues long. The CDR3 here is CASFDSHYSNQPQHF. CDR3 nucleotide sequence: TGTGCCAGCTTCGACAGCCACTATAGCAATCAGCCCCAGCATTTT.

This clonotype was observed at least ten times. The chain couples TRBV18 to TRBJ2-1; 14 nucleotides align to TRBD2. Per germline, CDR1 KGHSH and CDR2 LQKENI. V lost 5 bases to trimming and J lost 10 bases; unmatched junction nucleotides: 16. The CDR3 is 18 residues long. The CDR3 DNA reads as TGTGCCAGCTCAACTAAGACACCCGGGACTAGCGGGAGTGGGGAGCAGTTCTTC. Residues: CASSTKTPGTSGSGEQFF.

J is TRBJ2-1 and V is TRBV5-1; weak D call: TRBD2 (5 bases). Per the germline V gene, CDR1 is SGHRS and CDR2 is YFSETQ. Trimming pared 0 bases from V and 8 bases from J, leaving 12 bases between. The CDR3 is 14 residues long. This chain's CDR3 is CASSLGTSTDEQFF. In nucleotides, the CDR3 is TGCGCCAGCAGCTTGGGGACTTCCACGGATGAGCAGTTCTTC.

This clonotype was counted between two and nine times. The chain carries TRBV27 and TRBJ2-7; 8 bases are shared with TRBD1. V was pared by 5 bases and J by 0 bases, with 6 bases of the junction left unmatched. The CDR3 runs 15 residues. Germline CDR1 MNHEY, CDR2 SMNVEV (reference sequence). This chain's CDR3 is CASSRTGTGSYEQYF. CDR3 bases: TGTGCCAGCAGTCGTACCGGGACAGGCTCCTACGAGCAGTACTTC.